The T cell receptor (beta chain) described here comes from a study of glioma-infiltrating T cells. Study-wide findings and caveats: Tissue and blood shared very few CDR3 sequences. Gliomas, especially low-grade, showed above-expected tissue-blood divergence; non-neoplastic patients showed below.

Amplification of TCR alpha and beta CDR3 regions from RNA used iRepertoire nested multiplex PCR. TCRdb re-derived calls from the multiplex PCR reads in MiXCR, one entry per CDR3 protein. The data show about 93,000 distinct CDR3 sequences, around 40% seen once. About this clonotype itself: The antigen remains unidentified.

The sequence came from a human donor with low-grade glioma or glioblastoma, undergoing nonglioma brain surgery, or in good health (not recorded which). The source material was glioma tissue, nonneoplastic brain tissue, or PBMCs (not recorded which).

The CDR3, as DNA: TGTGCCAGCAGGTACTGGGGGACTGGGGGACGGAACACTGAAGCTTTCTTT. This translates into CASRYWGTGGRNTEAFF. The chain recombines TRBV2 with TRBJ1-1, with a tentative D call TRBD1 (5 bases). V was shortened by 6 bases and J by 1 base, with 21 bases between the two germline ends. This CDR3 has 17 residues. CDR1 and CDR2 (germline): SNHLY, FYNNEI.